The 8 T cell receptor beta chains below were found in one sample sequenced in a study of shared clonotypes between healthy human individuals. Here immunoSEQ multiplex PCR was the method, and the copy in TCRdb shows in-frame clones only, minus some. The sample contains roughly 2.5 million clones, more than 80% of which appear only once. The sample consisted of naive CD4+ T cells sorted from blood. The subset denotes: CD45RA+ positively selected. The receptors originated from a young man in good health.

Worth noting for this clone: The same CDR3 arises from other DNA sequences in this sample as well. The chain links TRBV5-1 to TRBJ1-1, with a possible D match to TRBD1 (5 bases). The CDR3 is 12 residues long. Germline CDR1 and CDR2: SGHRS and YFSETQ. V lost 4 bases to trimming and J lost 3 bases, with 7 bases between them. CDR3 protein: CASSQGYTEAFF. CDR3 nucleotide sequence: TGCGCCAGCAGCCAGGGTTACACTGAAGCTTTCTTT.

The rearrangement uses TRBV6-1 and TRBJ1-5; D is undetermined. The germline gives CDR1 MNHNS, CDR2 SASEGT. Trimming took off 7 bases at V and 7 bases at J, with 11 bases between the two ends. This CDR3 is 12 amino acids long. CDR3: CASTPGIQPQHF. In nucleotides, the CDR3 is TGTGCCAGCACCCCCGGGATACAGCCCCAGCATTTT.

The chain links TRBV6-6 to TRBJ2-7; 9 bases match TRBD2. Germline assignment: CDR1 MNHNY and CDR2 SVGAGI (reference sequence). CDR3 length: 16 amino acids. The ends lost 2 bases at V and 7 bases at J; junction bases unmatched: 12. The CDR3 sequence: CASSYTAGDSGREQYF. The CDR3 DNA sequence: TGTGCCAGCAGTTACACGGCAGGGGACAGCGGGAGGGAGCAGTACTTC.

The V gene is TRBV27, the J gene TRBJ2-7; D is unresolved. The germline V gene has CDR1 MNHEY and CDR2 SMNVEV (reference sequence). Trimming shortened V by 2 bases and J by 0 bases, and 8 bases separated the two germline ends. The CDR3 runs to 14 residues. CDR3 loop: CASSLNAGSYEQYF. The CDR3 coding sequence is TGTGCCAGCAGTTTAAACGCAGGCTCCTACGAGCAGTACTTC.

V and J are TRBV30 and TRBJ2-7; TRBD1 matches at 7 bases. The CDR3 is 15 residues long. After removal of 2 bases from V and 0 bases from J, the junction contained 7 bases not matched to a gene. CDR1 and CDR2 (germline): GTSNPN, SVGIG (reference sequence). CDR3 DNA sequence: TGTGCCTGGAGTATACAGGGGTTGGGCTCCTACGAGCAGTACTTC. It translates to CAWSIQGLGSYEQYF.

The chain uses TRBV5-4 and TRBJ2-4, with D perhaps matching TRBD2 (7 bases). Germline CDR1 and CDR2: SGHNT and YYREEE (reference sequence). This CDR3 comprises 15 residues. With 4 bases removed from V and 6 bases from J, the gap between germline ends came to 17 bases. In DNA form, the CDR3 reads TGTGCCAGCAGCCCCGGAGGGGGGGGCGGAAACATTCAGTACTTC. As protein: CASSPGGGGGNIQYF.

The chain joins TRBV27 to TRBJ2-2, with TRBD2 identical over 7 bases. Trimming cost V 6 bases and J 4 bases; bases outside gene matches: 8. The CDR3 totals 15 residues. Per germline, CDR1 MNHEY and CDR2 SMNVEV (reference sequence). CDR3: CASSQAGSSTGELFF. The CDR3 DNA reads TGTGCCAGCAGCCAAGCGGGGTCCTCCACCGGGGAGCTGTTTTTT.

The chain has TRBV6-4 and TRBJ1-6, with D maybe TRBD1 (5 bases). V lost 0 bases, J lost 9 bases, and 12 bases lay in between. Germline loops: CDR1 MRHNA, CDR2 SNTAGT. The CDR3 totals 15 residues. The CDR3 DNA reads TGTGCCAGCAGTGACTCAGAGGGGTTCGGTTCACCCCTCCACTTT. This encodes CASSDSEGFGSPLHF.